This T cell receptor beta chain was captured in a study of beta chain features in type 1 diabetes. Since all of the isolated RNA was reverse transcribed, expressed TCRB transcripts were what got sequenced. TCRdb's table, derived via immunoSEQ multiplex PCR, lists solely in-frame clones and lacks some. The table has approximately 470,000 clones, roughly 30% seen once; the top ten hold 0.065%. Details on this clone: The antigen remains undetermined.

The CDR3 consists of 15 residues. V lost 2 bases and J 2 bases, leaving 7 bases between the germline ends. Per germline, CDR1 SGHTA and CDR2 FQGNSA. General observations from the study: All four CD4+ subsets of Type 1 diabetes patients contained TCRB CDR3s that were moderately but significantly shorter. The naive, central memory and Treg TCRB repertoires of patients appeared to be more similar to one another than those of healthy donors. Individuals with type 1 diabetes displayed fewer insertions and more deletions at VDJ junctions.

Material: naive CD4+ T cells from blood. J is TRBJ2-6 and V is TRBV7-2; D call uncertain. This receptor was identified in a man aged 18 to 29 in good health. The CDR3 loop is CASSLITPGANVLTF. The CDR3 nucleotides read TGTGCCAGCAGCTTAATCACACCTGGGGCCAACGTCCTGACTTTC.